These 26 T cell receptor beta chains were all obtained from the same sample, sequenced in a study of tissue T cells after allogeneic stem cell transplantation. Measured with immunoSEQ multiplex PCR; TCRdb has only the in-frame clones, and not every one. The table shows around 50,000 clones, with approximately 70% occurring only once. The sample was sorted cells pooled from one or two spleens. These receptor sequences come from a pool of C57BL/6 mice in good health.

About this clone: Gene names denote mouse genes. The read finishes 1 residue shy of the CDR3 end, and the germline J gene is used to complete it. This chain joins TRBV2 and TRBJ2-1; D perhaps matches TRBD2 (6 bases). This CDR3 contains 16 residues. Trimming removed 0 bases at V and 1 base at J, with 10 bases between. CDR1 and CDR2 (germline): LGHNA, YSYQKL. Incomplete CDR3 DNA: TGTGCCAGCAGCCAAGATCGGCTGGGGAACTATGCTGAGCAGTTC. This translates into CASSQDRLGNYAEQF. The whole CDR3 sequence is CASSQDRLGNYAEQFF.

Details on this clone: Here the gene names and germline are mouse. The read ends 1 residue early relative to the CDR3; the germline J gene fills the gap. V is TRBV31 and J is TRBJ2-4; 10 bases match TRBD1. Germline values: CDR1 GKSSPN, CDR2 SITVG. Germline trimming cut 1 base from V and 1 base from J; bases unmatched to any gene: 2. The CDR3 has 15 residues. The CDR3: CAWSRQGAGQNTLYF. The DNA read from the CDR3 is TGTGCCTGGAGTCGACAGGGGGCGGGTCAAAACACCTTGTAC.

This clone was seen a few times. Here the gene names and germline are mouse. The same CDR3 is also encoded by other DNA sequences in this sample. CDR3 residues: CASSLTGGGYEQYF. CDR3 bases read: TGTGCCAGCTCTCTAACTGGGGGGGGTTATGAACAGTAC. The chain couples TRBV12-2 to TRBJ2-7; 10 bases are shared with TRBD2. Sequencing ends 1 residue short of the CDR3 end; the germline J gene provides the rest. With V trimmed by 1 base and J by 4 bases, 3 bases remained unmatched. This CDR3 comprises 14 residues. From germline, CDR1 is SGHLS and CDR2 HYDKME.

A remark on this clone: Mouse names are used for the genes. The DNA ends 1 residue before the CDR3 does, and the rest of the CDR3 is filled in from the germline J gene. The J gene is TRBJ2-7, the V gene TRBV3, with TRBD1 matching 7 bases. The CDR3 runs 16 residues. CDR1 SNHLY and CDR2 FYNGKV come from the germline V gene (reference sequence). V trimming: 5 bases; J trimming: 0 bases; junction bases outside the gene matches: 10. The DNA read from the CDR3 is TGTGCCAGCAGCCTCTCCCCGGGACAGAGCTCCTATGAACAGTAC. Translation gives CASSLSPGQSSYEQY. The CDR3 in its entirety is CASSLSPGQSSYEQYF.

Remarks on this clone: Any gene name here is a mouse gene name. The read comes to an end 1 residue before the CDR3 does, leaving the germline J gene to fill in the end. The chain recombines TRBV3 with TRBJ2-3; possible D gene TRBD1, 6 bases. Germline V gene sequence: CDR1 SNHLY, CDR2 FYNGKV (reference sequence). V lost 1 base and J 1 base, leaving 9 bases between the germline ends. This CDR3 contains 15 residues. CDR3 DNA, as far as it was read: TGTGCCAGCAGCTTAGGAGGGGGAGGTGCAGAAACGCTGTAT. Protein product: CASSLGGGGAETLY. The full CDR3 is CASSLGGGGAETLYF.

A single count supports this clone. Mouse gene names apply. The read is 1 residue too short to cover the CDR3 end, so that end is filled in from the germline J gene. The chain combines TRBV1 with TRBJ2-5; 12 bases are shared with TRBD2. CDR3 length equals 15 residues. Germline V CDR1 and CDR2: NSQYPW, LRSPGD (reference sequence). The ends lost 4 bases at V and 1 base at J; junction bases unmatched: 0. The CDR3 spells CTCSGTGGDQDTQYF. Incomplete CDR3 DNA: TGCACCTGCAGTGGGACTGGGGGGGACCAAGACACCCAGTAC.

Comments on this clone: The gene names given are mouse names. The read gets to within 1 residue of the CDR3 end, and the germline J gene fills in the rest. This chain links TRBV12-1 with TRBJ2-4; D unclear. Per germline, CDR1 SGHSN and CDR2 HYEKVE. V lost 2 bases, J lost 0 bases, and 11 bases lay in between. The CDR3 extends over 15 amino acids. Incomplete CDR3 DNA: TGTGCCAGCTCTCCCCGGCCATCTAGTCAAAACACCTTGTAC. This sequence encodes CASSPRPSSQNTLY. The entire CDR3 reads CASSPRPSSQNTLYF.

This clone has only a few counts. The listed genes are named as in mouse. The CDR3 is cut off 1 residue early in the read; its end comes from the germline J gene. V is TRBV2 and J is TRBJ2-7; maybe TRBD1 (6 bases). V was clipped by 1 base and J by 3 bases, with 7 bases between them. The CDR3 covers 13 residues. Germline V gene data show CDR1 as LGHNA and CDR2 as YSYQKL. The CDR3: CASSQGDIYEQYF. CDR3 DNA, as far as it was read: TGTGCCAGCAGCCAAGGGGACATCTATGAACAGTAC.

As to this clone: Gene and germline names: mouse. The read comes to an end 1 residue before the CDR3 does, leaving the germline J gene to fill in the end. This chain uses TRBV13-2 with TRBJ2-2; 7 bases align to TRBD2. Germline V gene data show CDR1 as NNHNN and CDR2 as SYGAGS (reference sequence). The CDR3 extends over 13 amino acids. V trimming: 5 bases; J trimming: 4 bases; junction bases outside the gene matches: 2. The CDR3 bases that were read are TGTGCCAGCGGGGACTGGATCACCGGGCAGCTCTAC. Amino acids: CASGDWITGQLY. The CDR3 in full is CASGDWITGQLYF.

In the case of this clone: Mouse gene names and germline throughout. The read ends 1 residue early relative to the CDR3; the germline J gene fills the gap. The chain has TRBV31 and TRBJ2-2; TRBD1 agrees at 9 bases. V was pared by 3 bases and J by 2 bases, with 4 bases of the junction left unmatched. The CDR3 has 15 amino acids. Per germline, CDR1 GKSSPN and CDR2 SITVG. CDR3 DNA (partial): TGTGCCTGGAGCCTACAGGGGGCCAACACCGGGCAGCTCTAC. As protein: CAWSLQGANTGQLY. The entire CDR3 sequence reads CAWSLQGANTGQLYF.

To note about this clone: Gene names are mouse gene names. The CDR3 spells CASSPGRAYNSPLYF. Partial CDR3 DNA: TGTGCCAGCAGCCCTGGGAGAGCCTATAATTCGCCCCTCTAC. The chain links TRBV13-1 to TRBJ1-6; no clear D gene. Read sequence stops 1 residue before the CDR3 end, and the germline J gene provides the missing end. TRBJ1-6 belongs to the ORF category, with a function that is uncertain. CDR3 length: 15 residues. The V end lost 5 bases, the J end lost 2 bases, and 11 bases lay between the germline ends. In germline, CDR1 is NSHNY, CDR2 SYGAGN.

A word on this clone: Gene names refer to mouse genes. The read is 1 residue too short to cover the CDR3 end, so that end is filled in from the germline J gene. The J gene is TRBJ2-7, the V gene TRBV16, with TRBD2 identical over 9 bases. The CDR3 length is 16 residues. Per the germline V gene, CDR1 is SGHSA and CDR2 is FRNQAP. Trimming took 0 bases from V and 5 from J; bases not matched to a gene: 8. The CDR3 protein is CASSLDSRDWADEQYF. The sequenced part of the CDR3 DNA is TGTGCAAGCAGCTTAGATAGCCGGGACTGGGCGGATGAACAGTAC.

A note on this clone: The genes and germline here are from mouse. This CDR3 is CTCSARTGGADTQYF. CDR3 DNA (partial): TGCACCTGCAGTGCCCGGACTGGGGGGGCGGACACCCAGTAC. The V and J genes are TRBV1 and TRBJ2-5; 13 bases are shared with TRBD2. The read halts 1 residue ahead of the CDR3 end, with the missing end drawn from the germline J gene. Trimming took 3 bases from V and 6 from J; bases not matched to a gene: 3. The germline gives CDR1 NSQYPW, CDR2 LRSPGD (reference sequence). The length of the CDR3 is 15 residues.

As concerns this clone: Genes and germline are mouse. The sequenced CDR3 bases are TGTGCCAGCTCTCTCGAGACAGATAGTGCAGAAACGCTGTAT. It is translated as CASSLETDSAETLY. The complete CDR3 reads CASSLETDSAETLYF. This chain links TRBV12-2 with TRBJ2-3; D may be TRBD1 (5 bases). Coverage ceases 1 residue before the CDR3 finishes, and the germline J gene fills in the end. The V gene lost 0 bases and the J gene lost 0 bases, with 9 bases spanning the gap. This CDR3 has 15 amino acids. Germline loops: CDR1 SGHLS, CDR2 HYDKME.

Notes on this clone: Gene names and germline match the mouse. The DNA ends 1 residue before the CDR3 does, and the rest of the CDR3 is filled in from the germline J gene. The chain combines TRBV19 with TRBJ2-1; the match to TRBD2 covers 11 bases. CDR3 size: 14 residues. Germline CDR1 FNHDT, CDR2 SITEND (reference sequence). Trimming at V came to 3 bases and at J to 6 bases, leaving 2 bases not matched to a gene. Incomplete CDR3 DNA: TGTGCCAGCAGTACACTGGGGGGGCTTGCTGAGCAGTTC. Translated, it gives CASSTLGGLAEQF. The complete CDR3 reads CASSTLGGLAEQFF. Full variable domain (missing parts from reference TRBV19 and TRBJ2-1): GGIITQTPKFLIGQEGQKLTLKCQQNFNHDTMYWYRQDSGKGLRLIYYSITENDLQKGDLSEGYDASREKKSSFSLTVTSAQKNEMAVFLCASSTLGGLAEQFFGPGTRLTVL.

On this clone itself: Mouse names are used for the genes. The sequence runs out 1 residue before the end of the CDR3; the remainder is reconstructed from the germline J gene. The V call is TRBV31, the J call TRBJ1-4; TRBD1 agrees at 7 bases. J lost 6 bases, V lost 0 bases, and 4 bases had no gene match. In germline, CDR1 is GKSSPN, CDR2 SITVG. The CDR3 has 14 amino acids. CDR3 bases read: TGTGCCTGGAGTCTGAGAGACAGGGACGAAAGATTATTT. Protein product: CAWSLRDRDERLF. The entire CDR3 is CAWSLRDRDERLFF.

In regard to this clone: Gene names are mouse gene names. Incomplete CDR3 DNA: TGTGCCAGCAGTAGGACAGGGTTGGATGAACAGTAC. Protein product: CASSRTGLDEQY. The whole CDR3 region reads CASSRTGLDEQYF. The rearrangement joins TRBV24 to TRBJ2-7; 8 nucleotides align to TRBD1. The CDR3 end is not reached by the read, which stops 1 residue before it; the germline J gene fills it in. Germline V CDR1 and CDR2: KGHTA, FRNEEI. The trim removed 5 bases at V and 5 bases at J, leaving 5 bases unmatched. The CDR3 length is 13 residues.

As to this clone: Gene and germline names: mouse. The CDR3 goes on 1 residue after the read ends, and that part is filled in from the germline J gene. This sequence joins TRBV29 and TRBJ1-1; 7 bases match TRBD1. The germline gives CDR1 MSHET, CDR2 SYDVDS. The ends lost 2 bases at V and 4 bases at J; junction bases unmatched: 4. CDR3 length equals 14 residues. This chain's CDR3 is CASSLEGAVTEVFF. CDR3 DNA (partial): TGTGCTAGCAGTTTAGAGGGGGCGGTCACAGAAGTCTTC.

As to this clone: The gene names given are mouse names. The CDR3: CASGDKRTDYAEQFF. Incomplete CDR3 DNA: TGTGCCAGCGGTGATAAGAGGACAGACTATGCTGAGCAGTTC. The chain employs TRBV13-2 and TRBJ2-1; weak D call: TRBD1 (6 bases). The sequenced fragment ends 1 residue before the CDR3 boundary, so the rest is inferred from the germline J gene. Germline-derived CDR1 and CDR2 are NNHNN and SYGAGS (reference sequence). With 1 base removed from V and 2 bases from J, the gap between germline ends came to 10 bases. This CDR3 has 15 amino acids.

As concerns this clone: Genes here carry mouse names. The read finishes 1 residue shy of the CDR3 end, and the germline J gene is used to complete it. J is TRBJ1-3 and V is TRBV26; no firm D call. The ends were cut back, 2 bases at V and 0 bases at J, with 5 bases in the middle. CDR1 and CDR2 (germline): KGHPV, FQNQEV (reference sequence). The CDR3 has 14 amino acids. Incomplete CDR3 DNA: TGTGCCAGCAGTCTGACAGTTTCTGGAAATACGCTCTAT. Its protein is CASSLTVSGNTLY. The whole CDR3 reads CASSLTVSGNTLYF.

A note on this clone: The gene names given are mouse names. The read terminates 1 residue before the CDR3 end, so the remaining end is supplied by the germline J gene. The chain joins TRBV13-2 to TRBJ1-2; D possibly corresponds to TRBD1 (5 bases). This CDR3 is built from 13 residues. Trimming stripped 1 base from V and 3 bases from J, with 7 bases between. Germline V gives CDR1 NNHNN, CDR2 SYGAGS (reference sequence). CDR3 sequence: CASGDLGDSDYTF. CDR3 DNA (partial): TGTGCCAGCGGTGATTTGGGGGACTCCGACTACACC.

In the case of this clone: Genes and germline are mouse. The read gets to within 1 residue of the CDR3 end, and the germline J gene fills in the rest. The rearrangement links TRBV3 to TRBJ2-7; 13 positions match TRBD2. Losses at the gene ends were 1 base for V and 5 bases for J; bases not matched to a gene: 2. The CDR3 sequence is 15 residues long. Germline CDR1 and CDR2: SNHLY and FYNGKV (reference sequence). The DNA read from the CDR3 is TGTGCCAGCAGCTTAGGGACTGGGGGGGCCCATGAACAGTAC. It translates to CASSLGTGGAHEQY. The whole CDR3 reads CASSLGTGGAHEQYF.

In regard to this clone: Gene names refer to mouse genes. The CDR3 extends 1 residue past the end of the read, so its final part is completed from the germline J gene. J is TRBJ2-5 and V is TRBV13-3, with 11 bases lining up with TRBD1. V trimming: 5 bases; J trimming: 5 bases; junction bases outside the gene matches: 1. Germline V CDR1 and CDR2: NNHDY, SYVADS. This CDR3 spans 13 amino acids. Incomplete CDR3 DNA: TGTGCCAGCAGGGGACAGGGGGGAGACACCCAGTAC. It codes for CASRGQGGDTQY. The whole CDR3 region reads CASRGQGGDTQYF.

With respect to this clone: Gene names are mouse gene names. The read ends 1 residue shy of where the CDR3 ends; the end is completed using the germline J gene. The gene calls are TRBV12-1 and TRBJ1-2; 9 bases agree with TRBD1. Germline V CDR1 and CDR2: SGHSN, HYEKVE. The CDR3 is 15 residues long. The V and J ends lost 2 bases and 4 bases, in that order; junction bases with no gene match: 7. Partial CDR3 DNA: TGTGCCAGCTCTCCGCACAGGGGGCTGGGCTCCGACTACACC. It translates to CASSPHRGLGSDYT. The full CDR3 reads CASSPHRGLGSDYTF.

With respect to this clone: Mouse names are used for the genes. The observed sequence ends 1 residue before the CDR3 terminus, with the missing tail filled in from the germline J gene. V is TRBV2 and J is TRBJ1-2; D unclear. This CDR3 has 12 amino acids. V was shortened by 2 bases and J by 3 bases, with 4 bases between the two germline ends. Germline V CDR1 and CDR2: LGHNA, YSYQKL. CDR3 sequence: CASSQTDSDYTF. Partial CDR3 DNA: TGTGCCAGCAGCCAAACAGACTCCGACTACACC.

Details on this clone: All gene names here are mouse names. The CDR3 extends 1 residue past the end of the read, so its final part is completed from the germline J gene. The same CDR3 arises from other DNA sequences in this sample as well. V usage is TRBV13-2 and J usage is TRBJ1-1; 8 bases map to TRBD1. CDR1 NNHNN and CDR2 SYGAGS come from the germline V gene (reference sequence). The CDR3 runs to 14 residues. V shed 4 bases and J 1 base; nucleotides not matched to a gene: 3. The CDR3 loop reads CASGPGTGNTEVFF. Partial CDR3 DNA: TGTGCCAGCGGTCCCGGGACAGGGAACACAGAAGTCTTC.